What follows describes a single T cell receptor beta chain. Its antigen is unidentified. The read gets to within 3 residues of the CDR3 end, and the germline J gene fills in the rest. Within the sample, other DNA sequences also encode this same CDR3. The CDR3 is 13 amino acids. V trimming: 4 bases; J trimming: 3 bases; junction bases outside the gene matches: 2. Germline V gene sequence: CDR1 SGHTA, CDR2 FQGNSA. Assay: immunoSEQ multiplex PCR; the TCRdb copy retains only in-frame clones and omits some. The repertoire table contains 36,000 or so clones. The data derive from a study of T cells in women clearing cervical HPV infection. At the level of the study: Blood came at first lesion visit for cases, post-clearance for controls. Case blood was drawn a median approximately 150 days after lesion detection. Study-level findings and limits: CIN3+ cases had significantly higher TCR richness than controls; evenness did not differ.

All donors had a single incident cervical HPV16 infection, not prevalent. Sequencing input: blood buffy coat. The chain couples TRBV7-2 to TRBJ1-1; TRBD1 matches 7 bases. This sequence originates from a woman aged 18-69 years with a cervical HPV16 infection that either progressed to CIN3+ or cleared (not recorded which). CDR3 DNA, as far as it was read: TGTGCCAGCAGCTGGCAGGGGGACACTGAA. Its protein product is CASSWQGDTE. The whole CDR3 sequence reads CASSWQGDTEAFF.